The entry that follows covers one T cell receptor beta chain sequence. Germline CDR1 and CDR2: SGHDN and FVKESK. The CDR3 covers 13 residues. The V end was cut by 0 bases, the J end by 10 bases, with 12 bases between. Assay used: immunoSEQ multiplex PCR; TCRdb lists only in-frame clones, some missing. The repertoire holds tens of thousands of clones, with around nine tenths as singletons. This sample was taken from a study of blood T cell repertoires in COVID-19. About the research overall: T cells, B-cell-depleted T cells, or PBMCs provided the cDNA or gDNA that served as material.

The chain combines TRBV14 with TRBJ1-2, with D possibly matching TRBD1 (5 bases). The sequence derives from a man aged 80 or over with acute or convalescent COVID-19. Sequenced: peripheral blood. CDR3 in amino acids: CASSQDLGGVYTF. The CDR3 coding sequence is TGTGCCAGCAGCCAAGATCTGGGGGGTGTCTACACCTTC.